The entry below gives a single T cell receptor beta chain sequence along with its context. Its antigen is currently unknown. Assay: immunoSEQ multiplex PCR; the TCRdb copy retains only in-frame clones and omits some. The repertoire consists of over 100,000 clones, with more than 60% occurring once and the leading ten covering about 5.1%. The CDR3 is made up of 15 amino acids. Germline V CDR1 and CDR2: MNHEY, SVGAGI. V lost 2 bases and J lost 3, with 13 bases in between. These data are taken from a study of PD-1 blockade in mismatch repair-deficient tumors. Points from the study as a whole: After pembrolizumab, tumor-resident clones rose rapidly, then generally contracted before radiologic responses.

Sequences were derived from peripheral blood, sampled 60 weeks after starting pembrolizumab. The chain couples TRBV6-5 to TRBJ1-2; D gene ambiguous. This TCR derives from an adult with mismatch repair-deficient cancer. As DNA, the CDR3 is TGTGCCAGCAGTTACACAACGTGGGGAGACTATGGCTACACCTTC. Translation gives CASSYTTWGDYGYTF.